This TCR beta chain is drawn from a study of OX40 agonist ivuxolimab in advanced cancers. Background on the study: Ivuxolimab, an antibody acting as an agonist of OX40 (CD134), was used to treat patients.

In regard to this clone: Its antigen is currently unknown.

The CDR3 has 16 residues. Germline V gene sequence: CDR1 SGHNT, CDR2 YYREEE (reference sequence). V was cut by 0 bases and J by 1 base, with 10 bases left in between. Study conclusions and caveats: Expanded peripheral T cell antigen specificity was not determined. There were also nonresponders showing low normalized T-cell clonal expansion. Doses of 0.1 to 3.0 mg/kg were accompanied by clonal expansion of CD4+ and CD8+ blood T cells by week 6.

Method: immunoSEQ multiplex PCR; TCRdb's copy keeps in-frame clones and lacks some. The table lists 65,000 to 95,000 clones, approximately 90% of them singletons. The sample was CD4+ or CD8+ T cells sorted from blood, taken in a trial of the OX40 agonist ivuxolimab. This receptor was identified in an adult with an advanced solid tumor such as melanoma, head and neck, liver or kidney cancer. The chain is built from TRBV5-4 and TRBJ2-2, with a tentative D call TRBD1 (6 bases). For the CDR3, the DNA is TGTGCCAGCAGCTTGGGGGACAAAGAGAACACCGGGGAGCTGTTTTTT. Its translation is CASSLGDKENTGELFF.